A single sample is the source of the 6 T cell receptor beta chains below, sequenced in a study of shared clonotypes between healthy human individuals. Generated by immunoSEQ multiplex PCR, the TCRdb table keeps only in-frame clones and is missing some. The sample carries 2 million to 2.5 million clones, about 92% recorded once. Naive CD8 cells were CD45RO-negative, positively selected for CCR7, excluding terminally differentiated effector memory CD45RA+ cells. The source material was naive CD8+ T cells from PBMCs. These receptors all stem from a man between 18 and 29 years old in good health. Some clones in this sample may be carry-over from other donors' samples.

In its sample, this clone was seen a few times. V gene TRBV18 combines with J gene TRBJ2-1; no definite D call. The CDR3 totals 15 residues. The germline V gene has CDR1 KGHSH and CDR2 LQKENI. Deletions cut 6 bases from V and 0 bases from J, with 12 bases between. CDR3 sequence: CASSREGGSYNEQFF. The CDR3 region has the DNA TGTGCCAGCTCCCGAGAAGGTGGCTCCTACAATGAGCAGTTCTTC.

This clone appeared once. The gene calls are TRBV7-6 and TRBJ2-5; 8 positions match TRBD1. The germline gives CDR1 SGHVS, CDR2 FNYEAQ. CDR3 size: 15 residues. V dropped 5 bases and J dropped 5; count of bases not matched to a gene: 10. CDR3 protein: CASSIAGGRWETQYF. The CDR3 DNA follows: TGTGCCAGCAGCATCGCAGGGGGCAGGTGGGAGACCCAGTACTTC.

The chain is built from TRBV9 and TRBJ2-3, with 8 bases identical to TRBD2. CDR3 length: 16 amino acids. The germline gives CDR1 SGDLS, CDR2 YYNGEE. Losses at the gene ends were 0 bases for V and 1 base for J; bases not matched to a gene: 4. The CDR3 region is CASSVASGRGTDTQYF. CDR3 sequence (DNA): TGTGCCAGCAGCGTAGCGAGCGGGAGAGGCACAGATACGCAGTATTTT.

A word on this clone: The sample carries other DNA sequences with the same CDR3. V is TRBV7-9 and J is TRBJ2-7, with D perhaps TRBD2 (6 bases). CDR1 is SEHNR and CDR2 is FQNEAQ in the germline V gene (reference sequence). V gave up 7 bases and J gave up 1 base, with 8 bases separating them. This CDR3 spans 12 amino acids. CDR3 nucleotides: TGTGCCAGCACAGGGACTTCCTACGAGCAGTACTTC. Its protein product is CASTGTSYEQYF.

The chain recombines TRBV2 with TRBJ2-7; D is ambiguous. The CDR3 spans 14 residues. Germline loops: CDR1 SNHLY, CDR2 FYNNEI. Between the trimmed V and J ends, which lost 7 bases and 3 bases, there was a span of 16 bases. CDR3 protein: CASNGRASNYEQYF. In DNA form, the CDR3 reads TGTGCCAGCAATGGAAGGGCGAGCAACTACGAGCAGTACTTC.

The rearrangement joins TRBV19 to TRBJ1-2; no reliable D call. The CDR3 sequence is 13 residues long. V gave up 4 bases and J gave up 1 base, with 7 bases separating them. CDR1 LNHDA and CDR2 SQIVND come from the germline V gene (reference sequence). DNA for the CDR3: TGTGCCAGTAGTACTACAGATAACTATGGCTACACCTTC. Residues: CASSTTDNYGYTF.